This TCR beta chain was sequenced during a study of shared clonotypes between healthy human individuals. Study background: There were three CD4 naive, three CD4 memory, two CD8 naive and one CD8 memory plates per donor. Findings of the study overall: Naive subsets typically showed greater estimated richness than memory subsets.

The split of CD4+ cells yielded CD45RA+ naive and CD45RA-negative memory subsets. As regards this clone: Its antigen is unidentified.

Generated by immunoSEQ multiplex PCR, the TCRdb table keeps only in-frame clones and is missing some. The sample shows approximately 980,000 clones, 76% of them seen only once. V shed 7 bases and J 7 bases; nucleotides not matched to a gene: 11. In germline, CDR1 is LNHDA, CDR2 SQIVND (reference sequence). The CDR3 runs 15 residues. Input material: memory CD4+ T cells sorted from blood. The subset: CD45RA-negative fraction. This receptor was obtained from a man between 18 and 35 years old in good health. The V and J genes are TRBV19 and TRBJ2-1; TRBD2 matches at 9 bases. CDR3 nucleotides: TGTGCCAGTAAAGAGGGAGTAGCGGGAGATAATGAGCAGTTCTTC. Amino acids: CASKEGVAGDNEQFF.